These T cell receptor beta chains were read from a single sample in a study of blood T cell repertoires in COVID-19. The protocol was immunoSEQ multiplex PCR, while the TCRdb copy is restricted to in-frame clones and leaves out a portion. Seen here are roughly 380,000 clones, roughly 90% observed once, and the top ten hold less than 5%. The sequenced material came from peripheral blood. The receptors were gathered from a woman aged 60-75 years with COVID-19, enrolled during active disease. The conserved cysteine and the conserved F or W are not part of the CDR3 here. Each record gives: J gene, V gene, CDR3 protein.

TRBJ2-7 | TRBV5-1 | ASSLGVFSYEQY
TRBJ1-5 | TRBV28 | ASSLTGGGQPQH
TRBJ1-5 | TRBV4-1 | ASSRQEGNQPQH
TRBJ2-1 | TRBV7-6 | ASSKGQGWNEQF
TRBJ1-1 | TRBV28 | ASRGQTNTEAF
TRBJ2-2 | TRBV24-1 | ATSDLGQGTNTGELF
TRBJ1-5 | TRBV6-6 | ASSFIQGRGNQPQH
TRBJ1-4 | TRBV6-5 | ASSYSGTANEKLF
TRBJ1-6 | TRBV19 | ASSYRNSPLH
TRBJ2-1 | TRBV12-3/TRBV12-4 | ASSLRLDNEQF
TRBJ1-1 | TRBV6-4 | ASSTRSGTEAF
TRBJ1-6 | TRBV5-1 | ASSVDRVDSPLH
TRBJ2-1 | TRBV6-5 | AIAISTGGVNEQF
TRBJ2-1 | TRBV6-4 | ASSHDESGYNEQF
TRBJ2-3 | TRBV4-1 | ASSQGAIGPAQY
TRBJ2-7 | TRBV2 | ASRLDRGSIHEQY
TRBJ2-5 | TRBV7-3 | ASSLSRQETQY
TRBJ2-1 | TRBV7-9 | ASSLVRGNEQF
TRBJ2-5 | TRBV18 | ASSQQETQY
TRBJ1-3 | TRBV14 | ASSQAGSDTIY
TRBJ1-4 | TRBV4-1 | ASSRDGGGGGEKLF
TRBJ2-3 | TRBV9 | ASSVRALGGGTDTQY
TRBJ1-4 | TRBV7-2 | ASSLAHGVWEKLF
TRBJ1-5 | TRBV27 | ASSLTGAAQPQH
TRBJ2-3 | TRBV5-1 | ASSWGLAGTDTQY
TRBJ1-6 | TRBV28 | AMSGARRTNSPLH
TRBJ1-2 | TRBV2 | ASRALQSGYT
TRBJ2-3 | TRBV19 | ASTQRGRDTQY
TRBJ2-7 | TRBV4-1 | ASSRDSGTGSYEQY
TRBJ1-2 | TRBV9 | AAALERDRPSGYT
TRBJ1-5 | TRBV5-8 | ASRRGRGNQPQH
TRBJ1-6 | TRBV2 | ASYMLSNSPLH